This TCR beta chain was retrieved from a study of blood T cell repertoires in COVID-19. Turning to the study itself: Acute and convalescent COVID-19 samples came from the United States, Italy and Spain.

In its sample, this clone was seen once. Profiling relied on immunoSEQ multiplex PCR, and the TCRdb table lists in-frame clones only, not all of them. The sample yields fewer than 300,000 clones, around 86% seen once. The CDR3 has 14 amino acids. Germline loops: CDR1 LGHDT, CDR2 YNNKEL (reference sequence). V lost 3 bases, J lost 0 bases, and 8 bases lay in between. Seattle participants joined during active infection and were tracked over time. Source material: peripheral blood. This chain links TRBV3-1 (or the pseudogene TRBV3-2) with TRBJ1-2; D uncertain. This receptor was identified in a man aged 50-59 years with COVID-19, enrolled during active disease. This CDR3 is CASSHSGANYGYTF. CDR3 in DNA: TGTGCCAGCAGCCATAGCGGAGCTAACTATGGCTACACCTTC.